A single T cell receptor (beta chain) is shown here with its context. The data were obtained in a study of blood T cell repertoires in COVID-19. Trimming left V 6 bases short and J 0 bases short, with 6 bases between. The CDR3 extends over 13 amino acids. Germline V lookup: CDR1 SNHLY, CDR2 FYNNEI. The method was immunoSEQ multiplex PCR; TCRdb's version includes in-frame clones alone and lacks a portion of them. The data show roughly 200,000 clones, roughly 82% seen once. Sequencing was performed on PBMCs or T cells enriched from blood (not recorded which). This TCR was recovered from a woman aged 30 to 39 who had recovered from COVID-19. This chain connects TRBV2 to TRBJ2-1; perhaps TRBD1 as D (5 bases). The CDR3, as DNA: TGTGCCAGCAGCGACAGCTCCTACAATGAGCAGTTCTTC. It encodes CASSDSSYNEQFF.